The 24 T cell receptor beta chains below come from one sample, sequenced in a study of T cell clones after liver transplantation. Repertoires were generated with immunoSEQ multiplex PCR, while TCRdb's copy carries only in-frame clones and drops some. The sample yields some 34,000 clones, just under 95% seen once. The sequencing used CD8+ T cells from blood, collected 12 months after liver transplant. The receptors stem from a human patient who received a liver transplant. Some T cells may be the graft donor's.

The V and J genes are TRBV7-3 and TRBJ2-7; 9 bases agree with TRBD1. The trim removed 5 bases at V and 6 bases at J, leaving 11 bases unmatched. Germline CDR1 is SGHTA and CDR2 is FQGTGA. The CDR3 loop spans 15 amino acids. CDR3 region: CASSGTGWGVGEQYF. In DNA, the CDR3 is TGTGCCAGCAGCGGGACAGGGTGGGGTGTTGGCGAGCAGTACTTC.

The J gene is TRBJ1-1, the V gene TRBV7-9; no firm D call. V was trimmed by 4 bases and J by 7 bases, leaving 13 bases between them. This CDR3 is built from 13 residues. CDR1 SEHNR and CDR2 FQNEAQ come from the germline V gene (reference sequence). The CDR3 loop is CASSSMLGYEAFF. The CDR3 DNA follows: TGTGCCAGCAGCTCGATGTTAGGGTATGAAGCTTTCTTT.

V gene TRBV25-1 combines with J gene TRBJ2-5; 12 nucleotides agree with TRBD2. CDR1 MGHDK and CDR2 SYGVNS come from the germline V gene. CDR3 size: 14 residues. V shed 7 bases and J 7 bases; nucleotides not matched to a gene: 7. The CDR3 bases are TGTGCCAGCACCCGACTAGCGGGAGTGGTGACCCAGTACTTC. Translated: CASTRLAGVVTQYF.

The V and J genes are TRBV29-1 and TRBJ2-1; D is tentatively TRBD1 or TRBD2 (5 bases each). The CDR3 consists of 12 residues. In germline, CDR1 is SQVTM, CDR2 ANQGSEA. V lost 6 bases, J lost 9 bases, and 15 bases lay in between. CDR3 sequence (DNA): TGCAGCGTGACCGGGACGGTGCTTGAGCAGTTCTTC. Its translation is CSVTGTVLEQFF.

The chain is built from TRBV7-9 and TRBJ2-7; 9 nucleotides match TRBD2. CDR1 is SEHNR and CDR2 is FQNEAQ in the germline V gene (reference sequence). The CDR3 contains 14 residues. J gave up 6 bases and V 8 bases, and 11 bases lay outside the gene matches. The CDR3 DNA sequence: TGTGCCAGCTCCACTGGTAGCGGGAGTGGCGAGCAGTACTTC. Translation gives CASSTGSGSGEQYF.

The V gene is TRBV6-5, the J gene TRBJ2-7, with 10 bases that match TRBD1. Germline V lookup: CDR1 MNHEY, CDR2 SVGAGI. The CDR3 covers 14 residues. Unmatched junction bases numbered 5, after V lost 3 bases and J lost 6 bases. The CDR3, as DNA: TGTGCCAGCAGTTATGACAGGGGGCGCGTCGAGCAGTACTTC. Residues: CASSYDRGRVEQYF.

The J gene is TRBJ1-4, the V gene TRBV12-5, with 10 bases lining up with TRBD1. CDR3 length: 14 amino acids. V dropped 9 bases and J dropped 8; count of bases not matched to a gene: 9. Germline CDR1 reads LGHNT; CDR2 reads FRNRAP. The CDR3 region is CASQGTGDEEKLFF. The CDR3 DNA sequence: TGTGCTAGCCAGGGGACAGGGGATGAGGAAAAACTGTTTTTT.

This clone was found once. The chain is built from TRBV6-4 and TRBJ1-5; D unresolved. The V gene's germline CDR1 is MRHNA and CDR2 SNTAGT. This CDR3 contains 13 residues. The ends were cut back, 2 bases at V and 3 bases at J, with 5 bases in the middle. This CDR3 is CASSDGPNQPQHF. The CDR3 DNA reads TGTGCCAGCAGTGACGGACCCAATCAGCCCCAGCATTTT.

The CDR3 sequence: CASSSGLVDHEQYF. CDR3 DNA sequence: TGTGCCAGCAGCTCGGGACTAGTAGACCACGAGCAGTACTTC. This chain links TRBV13 with TRBJ2-7, with 8 bases lining up with TRBD2. This CDR3 is 14 amino acids long. In germline, CDR1 is PRHDT, CDR2 FYEKMQ (reference sequence). The junction had 7 bases not matched to a gene; V was cut back by 4 bases and J by 5 bases.

The V and J genes are TRBV2 and TRBJ1-5; D is undetermined. The CDR3 is made up of 13 amino acids. Germline loops: CDR1 SNHLY, CDR2 FYNNEI. Trimming removed 6 bases at V and 1 base at J, with 7 bases between. CDR3 sequence reads: CASRRESNQPQHF. Written as DNA, the CDR3 is TGTGCCAGCAGAAGGGAGAGCAATCAGCCCCAGCATTTT.

V gene TRBV7-8 combines with J gene TRBJ2-7, with 12 bases fitting TRBD2. V was pared by 5 bases and J by 2 bases, with 7 bases of the junction left unmatched. Germline V gene lookup returns CDR1 SGHVS and CDR2 FQNEAQ. The CDR3 is 16 residues long. The CDR3 DNA follows: TGTGCCAGCAGCCCTGGACTAGCGGGGTTAGCCTACGAGCAGTACTTC. The encoded protein is CASSPGLAGLAYEQYF.

V usage is TRBV28 and J usage is TRBJ2-1, with 8 bases aligning to TRBD2. Unmatched junction bases numbered 11, after V lost 3 bases and J lost 7 bases. Germline V gene sequence: CDR1 MDHEN, CDR2 SYDVKM. This CDR3 contains 16 residues. The CDR3 region has the DNA TGTGCCAGCAGTTTGCTCGGGGGGGTTGACGGGAATGAGCAGTTCTTC. Its translation: CASSLLGGVDGNEQFF.

The rearrangement uses TRBV5-6 and TRBJ1-1, with 7 bases matching TRBD1. In germline, CDR1 is SGHDT, CDR2 YYEEEE. The CDR3 has 14 amino acids. The ends lost 3 bases at V and 6 bases at J; junction bases unmatched: 8. CDR3 sequence reads: CASSWGQRGAEAFF. CDR3 DNA: TGTGCCAGCAGCTGGGGACAGAGAGGCGCTGAAGCTTTCTTT.

In DNA form, the CDR3 reads TGCGCCAGCAGCCAGGGGGACAGGGCGACAGGAGCTTTCTTT. As protein: CASSQGDRATGAFF. This rearrangement joins TRBV4-1 to TRBJ1-1, with TRBD1 matching 9 bases. The CDR3 is 14 amino acids. Germline assignment: CDR1 MGHRA and CDR2 YSYEKL. V trimming: 3 bases; J trimming: 10 bases; junction bases outside the gene matches: 9.

The chain recombines TRBV7-9 with TRBJ2-5; D may match TRBD1 or TRBD2 (6 bases each). Looked up from germline, CDR1 is SEHNR and CDR2 is FQNEAQ (reference sequence). CDR3 size: 15 residues. Trimming left V 1 base short and J 5 bases short, with 14 bases between. CDR3 DNA: TGTGCCAGCAGCTTAGTGTGGGGGGCTGAGGAGACCCAGTACTTC. It codes for CASSLVWGAEETQYF.

The chain links TRBV6-1 to TRBJ1-2, with D possibly being TRBD1 (5 bases). From germline, CDR1 is MNHNS and CDR2 SASEGT. V lost 2 bases, J lost 5 bases, and 15 bases lay in between. This CDR3 is built from 15 residues. The CDR3 DNA reads as TGTGCCAGCAGTGAAACACAGGCGCCTAGGTATGGCTACACCTTC. Amino acid sequence: CASSETQAPRYGYTF.

This chain uses TRBV9 with TRBJ2-1, with TRBD1 as a possible D gene (6 bases). CDR1 and CDR2 from the germline V gene are SGDLS and YYNGEE. CDR3 length: 12 amino acids. Trimming pared 0 bases from V and 9 bases from J, leaving 7 bases between. In DNA form, the CDR3 reads TGTGCCAGCAGCGTAGAAGGGGGTGAGCAGTTCTTC. Translating it yields CASSVEGGEQFF.

J is TRBJ2-7 and V is TRBV5-4, with 8 bases matching TRBD1. The length of the CDR3 is 13 residues. Losses at the gene ends were 6 bases for V and 5 bases for J; bases not matched to a gene: 7. Germline V lookup: CDR1 SGHNT, CDR2 YYREEE (reference sequence). DNA of the CDR3: TGTGCCAGCAACACAGGGGGTGTCCACGAGCAGTACTTC. Protein sequence: CASNTGGVHEQYF.

The chain links TRBV2 to TRBJ1-2; TRBD1 might be the D (6 bases). The V end lost 6 bases, the J end lost 4 bases, and 9 bases lay between the germline ends. Germline CDR1 reads SNHLY; CDR2 reads FYNNEI. CDR3 length: 12 residues. The CDR3 loop is CASRDSPYGYTF. The CDR3 nucleotides are TGTGCCAGCAGGGACAGCCCCTATGGCTACACCTTC.

This clone was counted only a few times. This chain links TRBV4-2 with TRBJ2-7, with 12 bases lining up with TRBD2. Per the germline V gene, CDR1 is LGHNA and CDR2 is YNFKEQ. V was pared by 4 bases and J by 5 bases, with 6 bases of the junction left unmatched. The CDR3 is made up of 15 amino acids. CDR3: CASSLMTSGSHEQYF. CDR3 bases: TGTGCCAGCAGCCTAATGACTAGCGGGAGTCACGAGCAGTACTTC.

The V call is TRBV10-1, the J call TRBJ2-5; TRBD1 is a possible D gene (5 bases). Germline V gene sequence: CDR1 WNHNN, CDR2 SYGVQD (reference sequence). CDR3 size: 12 residues. Deletions cut 5 bases from V and 5 bases from J, with 9 bases between. The CDR3 region is CASSSGLETQYF. As DNA, the CDR3 is TGCGCCAGCAGTTCAGGGTTGGAGACCCAGTACTTC.

This sequence joins TRBV7-9 and TRBJ1-1; no firm D call. This CDR3 is built from 14 residues. Germline CDR1 and CDR2: SEHNR and FQNEAQ (reference sequence). The V gene lost 1 base and the J gene lost 1 base, with 7 bases spanning the gap. CDR3 in amino acids: CASSLVSGNTEAFF. In DNA, the CDR3 is TGTGCCAGCAGCTTAGTTAGCGGGAACACTGAAGCTTTCTTT. The entire variable domain, with the rest obtained from reference TRBV7-9 and TRBJ1-1, is as follows: DTGVSQNPRHKITKRGQNVTFRCDPISEHNRLYWYRQTLGQGPEFLTYFQNEAQLEKSRLLSDRFSAERPKGSFSTLEIQRTEQGDSAMYLCASSLVSGNTEAFFGQGTRLTVV.

This chain connects TRBV28 to TRBJ2-7; D is perhaps TRBD1 (5 bases). The CDR3 sequence is 14 residues long. Looked up from germline, CDR1 is MDHEN and CDR2 is SYDVKM. Deletions cut 3 bases from V and 2 bases from J, with 11 bases between. DNA of the CDR3: TGTGCCAGCAGTTTGGTTGACAGAACCTACGAGCAGTACTTC. It translates to CASSLVDRTYEQYF.

The chain uses TRBV5-4 and TRBJ2-7; D uncertain. The CDR3 is 12 amino acids. CDR1 and CDR2 from the germline V gene are SGHNT and YYREEE (reference sequence). Trimming pared 1 base from V and 3 bases from J, leaving 5 bases between. The CDR3 nucleotides read TGTGCCAGCAGCTTGAGGGACTACGAGCAGTACTTC. Translation gives CASSLRDYEQYF.